Many counts were recorded for the clone carrying this T cell receptor beta chain. Its target is unknown. Amplification of TCR beta CDR3 regions used RNA as the template. HTBI primers were used for first-round RT-PCR of the TCR CDR3. TCRdb independently ran MiXCR on the multiplex PCR reads; one entry per CDR3 protein. The table records around 480,000 distinct CDR3 sequences, 13% to 15% of them present only once. The data are from a study of T cells in Graves' hyperthyroidism and ophthalmopathy. Study observations and caveats: Blood samples included most of the expanded thyroid clonotypes exceeding 0.001.

Germline V gives CDR1 SNHLY, CDR2 FYNNEI. The V gene lost 8 bases and the J gene lost 0 bases, with 24 bases spanning the gap. The length of the CDR3 is 18 residues. Material for sequencing was blood. The J gene is TRBJ2-3, the V gene TRBV2; a weak D match, TRBD1 (5 bases). The sequence was collected from a woman between 18 and 29 years old with Graves' hyperthyroidism. CDR3 in amino acids: CASGQVTPTVLSTDTQYF. CDR3 bases: TGTGCCAGCGGCCAAGTCACCCCGACAGTTCTCAGCACAGATACGCAGTATTTT. The full variable domain, completed using reference TRBV2 and TRBJ2-3, is EPEVTQTPSHQVTQMGQEVILRCVPISNHLYFYWYRQILGQKVEFLVSFYNNEISEKSEIFDDQFSVERPDGSNFTLKIRSTKLEDSAMYFCASGQVTPTVLSTDTQYFGPGTRLTVL.